This T cell receptor (beta chain) was found in a study of tumor-infiltrating lymphocytes in primary liver carcinoma. General study points: A significantly higher top-250-clone fraction was found in tumors than in blood (p = 0.039). Appearing in all five tumor regions was true of only about 7-24% of top clones.

The authors made TCR beta cDNA from 500 to 600 ng total RNA with a constant-region primer. Libraries covering TCR beta were generated through three nested multiplex PCR rounds (using a slightly modified ARM-PCR). PCR rounds one and two used TRBV1-TRBV30 forward primers with a C-beta reverse primer for around 9 cycles each. MiXCR, applied by TCRdb to the multiplex PCR reads, yields one record per CDR3 protein. The sample has some 20,000 distinct CDR3 sequences; approximately 79% are singletons. Both RNA and DNA were isolated together from about 20-30 mg of bulk tissue that had not been sorted. The CDR3 runs 21 residues. CDR1 SGHAT and CDR2 FQNNGV come from the germline V gene. Points on this clonotype: What it binds is unknown. The junction does not match germline at one end; this may be a read error.

This chain uses TRBV11-2 with TRBJ2-4; 14 bases align to TRBD2. The sample taken for sequencing was liver tumor tissue from sampling region 4. This sample's subset: tumor region T4, right-lateral pole. The source of this sequence is a woman aged 25 to 45 with primary liver carcinoma and hepatitis B virus infection. CDR3 sequence reads: CASSHAGTFIRTSGRQNTQHF. The CDR3 DNA sequence: TGTGCCAGCAGCCATGCCGGGACATTTATCAGGACTAGCGGGAGGCAAAACACTCAGCACTTC.